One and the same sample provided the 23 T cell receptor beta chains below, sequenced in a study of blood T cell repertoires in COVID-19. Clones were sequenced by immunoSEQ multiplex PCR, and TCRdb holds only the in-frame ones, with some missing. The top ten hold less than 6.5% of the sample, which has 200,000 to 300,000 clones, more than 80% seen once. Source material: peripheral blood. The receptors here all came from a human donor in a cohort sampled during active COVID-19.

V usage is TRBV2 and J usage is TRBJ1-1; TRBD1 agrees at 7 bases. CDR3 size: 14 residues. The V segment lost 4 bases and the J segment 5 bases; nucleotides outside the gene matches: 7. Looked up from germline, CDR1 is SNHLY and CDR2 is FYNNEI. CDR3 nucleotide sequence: TGTGCCAGCAGTGGACAGGGAAGGCGGACTGAAGCTTTCTTT. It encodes CASSGQGRRTEAFF. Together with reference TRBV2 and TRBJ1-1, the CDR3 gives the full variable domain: EPEVTQTPSHQVTQMGQEVILRCVPISNHLYFYWYRQILGQKVEFLVSFYNNEISEKSEIFDDQFSVERPDGSNFTLKIRSTKLEDSAMYFCASSGQGRRTEAFFGQGTRLTVV.

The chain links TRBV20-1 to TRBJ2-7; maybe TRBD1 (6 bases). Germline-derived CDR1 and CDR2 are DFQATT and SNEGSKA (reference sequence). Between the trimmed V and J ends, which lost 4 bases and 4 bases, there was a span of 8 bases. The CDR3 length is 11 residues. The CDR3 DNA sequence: TGCAGTGCTAACAGGGATTACGAGCAGTACTTC. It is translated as CSANRDYEQYF.

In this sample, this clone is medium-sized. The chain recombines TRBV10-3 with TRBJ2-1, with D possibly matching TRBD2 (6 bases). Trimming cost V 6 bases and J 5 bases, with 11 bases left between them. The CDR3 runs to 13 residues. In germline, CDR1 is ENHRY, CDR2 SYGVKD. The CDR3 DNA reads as TGTGCCATCAGGCGGGATGTCGACAATGAGCAGTTCTTC. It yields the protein CAIRRDVDNEQFF.

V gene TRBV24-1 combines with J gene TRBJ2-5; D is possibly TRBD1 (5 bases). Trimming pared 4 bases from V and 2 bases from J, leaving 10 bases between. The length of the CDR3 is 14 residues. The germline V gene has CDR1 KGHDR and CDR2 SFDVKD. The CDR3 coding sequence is TGTGCCACCAGTGACCGGACAATACAAGAGACCCAGTACTTC. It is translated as CATSDRTIQETQYF.

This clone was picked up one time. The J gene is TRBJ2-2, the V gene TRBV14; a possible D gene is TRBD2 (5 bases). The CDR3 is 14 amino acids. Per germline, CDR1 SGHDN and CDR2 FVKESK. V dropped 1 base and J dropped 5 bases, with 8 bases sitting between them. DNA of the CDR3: TGTGCCAGCAGCCAAGTTCCGGGGACCGGGGAGCTGTTTTTT. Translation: CASSQVPGTGELFF.

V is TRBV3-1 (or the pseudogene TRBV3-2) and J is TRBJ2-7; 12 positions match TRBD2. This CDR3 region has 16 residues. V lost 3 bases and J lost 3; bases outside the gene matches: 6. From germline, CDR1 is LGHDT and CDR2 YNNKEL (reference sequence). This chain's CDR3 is CASSQRTSGISYEQYF. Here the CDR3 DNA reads TGTGCCAGCAGCCAGCGGACTAGCGGGATAAGCTACGAGCAGTACTTC.

CDR3 residues: CASRTGSGNTIYF. CDR3 DNA sequence: TGTGCCAGTAGGACAGGCTCTGGAAACACCATATATTTT. This chain uses TRBV19 with TRBJ1-3; D is possibly TRBD1 (6 bases). V was clipped by 6 bases and J by 0 bases, with 6 bases between them. The CDR3 length is 13 residues. Germline CDR1 LNHDA, CDR2 SQIVND (reference sequence).

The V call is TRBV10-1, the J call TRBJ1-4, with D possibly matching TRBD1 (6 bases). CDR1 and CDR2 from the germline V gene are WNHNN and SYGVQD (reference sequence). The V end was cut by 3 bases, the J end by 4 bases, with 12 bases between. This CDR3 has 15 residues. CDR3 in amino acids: CASSDGTRGNEKLFF. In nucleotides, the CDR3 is TGCGCCAGCAGTGACGGGACACGAGGTAATGAAAAACTGTTTTTT.

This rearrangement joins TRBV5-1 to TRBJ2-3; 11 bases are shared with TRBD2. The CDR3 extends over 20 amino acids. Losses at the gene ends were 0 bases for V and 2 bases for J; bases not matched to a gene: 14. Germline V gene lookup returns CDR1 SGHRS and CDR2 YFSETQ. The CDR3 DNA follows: TGCGCCAGCAGCTTGGAGGTTCTAGCGGGAGGAAGTGGGGCCACAGATACGCAGTATTTT. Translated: CASSLEVLAGGSGATDTQYF.

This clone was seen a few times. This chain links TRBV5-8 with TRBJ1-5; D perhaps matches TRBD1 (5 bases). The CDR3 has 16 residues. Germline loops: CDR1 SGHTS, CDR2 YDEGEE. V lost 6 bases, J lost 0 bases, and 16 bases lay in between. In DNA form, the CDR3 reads TGTGCCAGCACCACCTTGGGGGGACTTAGCAATCAGCCCCAGCATTTT. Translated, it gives CASTTLGGLSNQPQHF.

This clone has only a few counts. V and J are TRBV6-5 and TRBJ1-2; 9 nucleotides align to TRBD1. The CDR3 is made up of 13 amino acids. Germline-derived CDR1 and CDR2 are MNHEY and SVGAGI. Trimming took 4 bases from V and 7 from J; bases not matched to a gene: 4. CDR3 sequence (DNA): TGTGCCAGCAGTTCACAGGGGGCGGGTGGCTACACCTTC. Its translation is CASSSQGAGGYTF.

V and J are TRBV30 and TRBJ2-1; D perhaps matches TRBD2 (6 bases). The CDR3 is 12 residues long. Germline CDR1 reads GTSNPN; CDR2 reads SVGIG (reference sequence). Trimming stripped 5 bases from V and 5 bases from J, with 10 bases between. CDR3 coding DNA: TGTGCCTGGGGGACTCCTCACAATGAGCAGTTCTTC. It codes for CAWGTPHNEQFF.

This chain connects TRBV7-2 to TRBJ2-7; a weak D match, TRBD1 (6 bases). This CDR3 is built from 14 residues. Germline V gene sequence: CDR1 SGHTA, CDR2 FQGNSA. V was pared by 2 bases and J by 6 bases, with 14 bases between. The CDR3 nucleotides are TGTGCCAGCAGCTTATCAGGGGAAAGGGCCGAGCAGTACTTC. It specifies CASSLSGERAEQYF. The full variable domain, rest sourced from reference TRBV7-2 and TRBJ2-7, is GAGVSQSPSNKVTEKGKDVELRCDPISGHTALYWYRQSLGQGLEFLIYFQGNSAPDKSGLPSDRFSAERTGGSVSTLTIQRTQQEDSAVYLCASSLSGERAEQYFGPGTRLTVT.

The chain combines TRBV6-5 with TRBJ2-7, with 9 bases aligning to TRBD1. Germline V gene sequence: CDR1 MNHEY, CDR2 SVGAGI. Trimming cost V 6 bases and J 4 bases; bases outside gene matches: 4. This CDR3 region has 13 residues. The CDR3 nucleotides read TGTGCCAGCAGCGACAGGGGGTCGTACGAGCAGTACTTC. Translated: CASSDRGSYEQYF.

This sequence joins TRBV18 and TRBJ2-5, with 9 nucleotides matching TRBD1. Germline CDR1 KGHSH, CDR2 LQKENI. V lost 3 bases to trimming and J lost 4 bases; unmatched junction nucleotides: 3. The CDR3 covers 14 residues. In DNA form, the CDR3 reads TGTGCCAGCTCACCGACAGGGGGGCGAGAGACCCAGTACTTC. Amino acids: CASSPTGGRETQYF.

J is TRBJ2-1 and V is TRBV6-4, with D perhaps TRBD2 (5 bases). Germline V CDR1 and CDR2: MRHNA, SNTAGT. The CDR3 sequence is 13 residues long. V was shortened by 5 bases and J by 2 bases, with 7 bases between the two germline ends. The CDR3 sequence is CASSRETYNEQFF. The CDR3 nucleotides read TGTGCCAGCAGTAGGGAGACCTACAATGAGCAGTTCTTC.

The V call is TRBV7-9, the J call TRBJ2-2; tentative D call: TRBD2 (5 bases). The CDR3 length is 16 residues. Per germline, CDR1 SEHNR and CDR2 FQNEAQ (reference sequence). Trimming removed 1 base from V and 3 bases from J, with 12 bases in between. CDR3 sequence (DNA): TGTGCCAGCAGCTTAGGGAGCGGAGACGACACCGGGGAGCTGTTTTTT. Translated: CASSLGSGDDTGELFF. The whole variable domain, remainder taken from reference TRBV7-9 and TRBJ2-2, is DTGVSQNPRHKITKRGQNVTFRCDPISEHNRLYWYRQTLGQGPEFLTYFQNEAQLEKSRLLSDRFSAERPKGSFSTLEIQRTEQGDSAMYLCASSLGSGDDTGELFFGEGSRLTVL.

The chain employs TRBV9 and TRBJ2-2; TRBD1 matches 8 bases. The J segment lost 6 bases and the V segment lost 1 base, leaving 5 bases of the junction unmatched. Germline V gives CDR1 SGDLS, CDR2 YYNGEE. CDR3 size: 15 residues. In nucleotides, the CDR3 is TGTGCCAGCAGCGTATATGGGGACAGGTCCGGGGAGCTGTTTTTT. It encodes CASSVYGDRSGELFF.

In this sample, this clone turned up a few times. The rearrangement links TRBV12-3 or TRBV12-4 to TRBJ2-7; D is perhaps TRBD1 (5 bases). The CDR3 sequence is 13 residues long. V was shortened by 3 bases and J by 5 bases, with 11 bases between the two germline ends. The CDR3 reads CASSLSWGNEQYF. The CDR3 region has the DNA TGTGCCAGCAGTTTGAGCTGGGGCAACGAGCAGTACTTC.

The CDR3 nucleotides read TGTGCCAGTAGTACACAAAACAGCAATCAGCCCCAGCATTTT. Its translation: CASSTQNSNQPQHF. The chain joins TRBV19 to TRBJ1-5; D gene unclear. The CDR3 runs 14 residues. Trimming shortened V by 4 bases and J by 1 base, and 8 bases separated the two germline ends. Germline V gives CDR1 LNHDA, CDR2 SQIVND (reference sequence). The entire variable domain, with the rest obtained from reference TRBV19 and TRBJ1-5, is as follows: DGGITQSPKYLFRKEGQNVTLSCEQNLNHDAMYWYRQDPGQGLRLIYYSQIVNDFQKGDIAEGYSVSREKKESFPLTVTSAQKNPTAFYLCASSTQNSNQPQHFGDGTRLSIL.

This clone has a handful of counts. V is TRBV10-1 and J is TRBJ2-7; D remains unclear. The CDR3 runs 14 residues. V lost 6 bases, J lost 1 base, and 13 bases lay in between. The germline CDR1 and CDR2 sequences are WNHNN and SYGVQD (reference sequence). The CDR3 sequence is CASSRTTVSYEQYF. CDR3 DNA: TGCGCCAGCAGCCGAACAACCGTGTCCTACGAGCAGTACTTC.

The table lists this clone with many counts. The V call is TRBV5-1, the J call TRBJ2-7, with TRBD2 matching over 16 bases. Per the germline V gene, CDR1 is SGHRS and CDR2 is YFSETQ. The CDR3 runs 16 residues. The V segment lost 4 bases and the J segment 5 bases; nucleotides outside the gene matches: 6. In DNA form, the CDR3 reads TGCGCCAGCAGCCCCGGGACTAGCGGGGGGGCCCACGAGCAGTACTTC. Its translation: CASSPGTSGGAHEQYF.

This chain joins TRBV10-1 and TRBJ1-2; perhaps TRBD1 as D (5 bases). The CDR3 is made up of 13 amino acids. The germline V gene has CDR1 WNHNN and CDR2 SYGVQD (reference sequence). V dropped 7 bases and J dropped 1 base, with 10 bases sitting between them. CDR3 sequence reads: CASNAGFNYGYTF. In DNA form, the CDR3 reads TGCGCCAGCAACGCAGGGTTTAACTATGGCTACACCTTC.